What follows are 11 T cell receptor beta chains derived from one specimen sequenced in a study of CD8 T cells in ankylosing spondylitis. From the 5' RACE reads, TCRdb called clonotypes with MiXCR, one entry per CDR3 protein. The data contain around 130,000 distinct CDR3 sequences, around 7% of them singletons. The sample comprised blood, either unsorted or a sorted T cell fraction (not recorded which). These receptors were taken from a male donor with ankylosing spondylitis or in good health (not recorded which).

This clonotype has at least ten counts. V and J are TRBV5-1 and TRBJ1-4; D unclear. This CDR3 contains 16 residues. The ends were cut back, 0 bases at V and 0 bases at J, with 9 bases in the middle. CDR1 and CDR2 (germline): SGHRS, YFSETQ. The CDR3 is CASSLAERTTNEKLFF. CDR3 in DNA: TGCGCCAGCAGCTTGGCCGAAAGGACAACTAATGAAAAACTGTTTTTT.

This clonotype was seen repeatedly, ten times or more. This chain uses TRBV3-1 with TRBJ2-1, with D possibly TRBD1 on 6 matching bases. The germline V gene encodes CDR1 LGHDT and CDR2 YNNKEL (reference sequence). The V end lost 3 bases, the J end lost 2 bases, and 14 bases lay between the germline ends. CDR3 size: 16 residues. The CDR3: CASSHERTAPYNEQFF. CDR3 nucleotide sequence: TGTGCCAGCAGCCACGAGAGGACAGCGCCCTACAATGAGCAGTTCTTC.

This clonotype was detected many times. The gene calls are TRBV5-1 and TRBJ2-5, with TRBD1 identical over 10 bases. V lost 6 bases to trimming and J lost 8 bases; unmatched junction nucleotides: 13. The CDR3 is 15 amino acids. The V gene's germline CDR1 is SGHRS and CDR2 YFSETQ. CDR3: CASTLTGGAVSTQYF. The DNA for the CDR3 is TGCGCCAGCACCCTGACAGGGGGCGCGGTTTCAACCCAGTACTTC.

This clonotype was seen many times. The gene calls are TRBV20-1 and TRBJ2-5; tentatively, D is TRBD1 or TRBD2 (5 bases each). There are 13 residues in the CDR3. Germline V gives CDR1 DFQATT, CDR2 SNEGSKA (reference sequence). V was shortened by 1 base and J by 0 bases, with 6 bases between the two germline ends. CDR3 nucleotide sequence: TGCAGTGCTAGAGGGGGGTACCAAGAGACCCAGTACTTC. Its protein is CSARGGYQETQYF.

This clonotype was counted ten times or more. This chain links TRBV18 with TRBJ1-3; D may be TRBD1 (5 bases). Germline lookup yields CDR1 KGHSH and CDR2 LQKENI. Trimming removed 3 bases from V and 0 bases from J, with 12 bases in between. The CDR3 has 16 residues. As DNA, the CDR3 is TGTGCCAGCTCACCCGGGACGGGAGTCTCTGGAAACACCATATATTTT. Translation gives CASSPGTGVSGNTIYF.

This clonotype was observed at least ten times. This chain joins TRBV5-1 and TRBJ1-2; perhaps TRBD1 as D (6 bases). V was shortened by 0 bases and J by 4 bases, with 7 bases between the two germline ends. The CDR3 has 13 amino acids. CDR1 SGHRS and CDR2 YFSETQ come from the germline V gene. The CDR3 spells CASSLDRVYGYTF. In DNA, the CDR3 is TGCGCCAGCAGCTTGGACAGGGTCTATGGCTACACCTTC.

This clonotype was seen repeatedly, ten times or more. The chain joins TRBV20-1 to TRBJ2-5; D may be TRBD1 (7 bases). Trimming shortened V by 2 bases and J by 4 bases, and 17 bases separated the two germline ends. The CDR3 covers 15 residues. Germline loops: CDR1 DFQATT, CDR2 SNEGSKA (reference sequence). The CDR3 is CSARPAGGTGETQYF. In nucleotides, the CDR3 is TGCAGTGCTAGACCAGCAGGGGGGACTGGAGAGACCCAGTACTTC.

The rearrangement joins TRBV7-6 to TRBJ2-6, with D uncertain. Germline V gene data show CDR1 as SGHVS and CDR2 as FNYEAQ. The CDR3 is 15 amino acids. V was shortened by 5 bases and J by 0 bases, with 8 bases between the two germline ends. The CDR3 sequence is CASSTQVSGANVLTF. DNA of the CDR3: TGTGCCAGCAGCACCCAGGTCTCTGGGGCCAACGTCCTGACTTTC.

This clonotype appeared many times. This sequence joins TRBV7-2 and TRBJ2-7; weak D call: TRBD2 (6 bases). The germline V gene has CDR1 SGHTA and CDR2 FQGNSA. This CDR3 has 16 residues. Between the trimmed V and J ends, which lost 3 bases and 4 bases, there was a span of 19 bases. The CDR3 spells CASSFGGERVLYEQYF. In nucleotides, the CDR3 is TGTGCCAGCAGCTTCGGCGGTGAGCGGGTACTTTACGAGCAGTACTTC.

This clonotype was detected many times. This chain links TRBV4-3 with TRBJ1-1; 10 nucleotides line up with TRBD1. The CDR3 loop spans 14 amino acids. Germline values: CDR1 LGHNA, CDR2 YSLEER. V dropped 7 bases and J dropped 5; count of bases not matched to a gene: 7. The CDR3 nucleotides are TGCGCCAGCAAATTGGGGACAGGGGAGACTGAAGCTTTCTTT. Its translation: CASKLGTGETEAFF.

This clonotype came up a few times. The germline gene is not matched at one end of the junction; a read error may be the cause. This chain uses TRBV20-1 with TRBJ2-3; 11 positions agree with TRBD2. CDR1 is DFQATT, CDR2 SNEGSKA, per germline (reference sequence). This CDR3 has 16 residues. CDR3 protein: CSVRTGLAVSTDTQYF. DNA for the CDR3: TGCAGTGTTAGAACGGGACTAGCGGTTAGCACAGATACGCAGTATTTT.